The 22 T cell receptor beta chains below all came from one sample that was sequenced in a study of blood T cell repertoires in COVID-19. Repertoires were generated with immunoSEQ multiplex PCR, while TCRdb's copy carries only in-frame clones and drops some. The table includes approximately 60,000 clones, roughly 86% detected once. Sequenced sample: peripheral blood. These receptors were collected from a man in his sixties with active or convalescent COVID-19.

The chain joins TRBV28 to TRBJ1-4; D is ambiguous. Germline V gene data show CDR1 as MDHEN and CDR2 as SYDVKM. Trimming removed 6 bases at V and 8 bases at J, with 10 bases between. This CDR3 has 12 residues. The CDR3 region has the DNA TGTGCCAGCAGGGCAGGCCGGGAAAAACTGTTTTTT. This gives the protein CASRAGREKLFF.

This clone was observed a handful of times. This chain joins TRBV27 and TRBJ2-7, with D perhaps TRBD2 (6 bases). CDR1 is MNHEY, CDR2 SMNVEV, per germline (reference sequence). The germline V and J ends were trimmed by 2 bases and 3 bases, with 11 bases remaining between them. The CDR3 loop spans 14 amino acids. In DNA, the CDR3 is TGTGCCAGCAGTTTAACCGGGAGAGTCTACGAGCAGTACTTC. This gives the protein CASSLTGRVYEQYF.

This clone came up once. This sequence joins TRBV3-1 (or the pseudogene TRBV3-2) and TRBJ1-1; D unclear. The CDR3 sequence is 12 residues long. The V gene's germline CDR1 is LGHDT and CDR2 YNNKEL (reference sequence). Between the trimmed V and J ends, which lost 5 bases and 6 bases, there was a span of 10 bases. The CDR3 loop reads CASSSGEAEAFF. In nucleotides, the CDR3 is TGTGCCAGCAGCTCTGGGGAGGCTGAAGCTTTCTTT.

The chain couples TRBV5-5 to TRBJ1-1; D is ambiguous. The germline gives CDR1 SGHKS, CDR2 YYEKEE (reference sequence). The CDR3 has 12 residues. Trimming left V 0 bases short and J 8 bases short, with 8 bases between. CDR3 in DNA: TGTGCCAGCAGCTTGGCAGGCCGGGAAGCTTTCTTT. This translates into CASSLAGREAFF.

This clone was seen a few times. CDR3 loop: CASSRGFRQPQHF. The CDR3 DNA reads TGTGCCAGCTCCAGGGGGTTTCGTCAGCCCCAGCATTTT. This chain links TRBV7-2 with TRBJ1-5, with TRBD1 matching over 7 bases. V shed 8 bases and J 6 bases; nucleotides not matched to a gene: 7. Looked up from germline, CDR1 is SGHTA and CDR2 is FQGNSA. CDR3 length: 13 residues.

J is TRBJ2-5 and V is TRBV7-3, with 14 bases that match TRBD2. CDR3 length: 14 residues. Germline V lookup: CDR1 SGHTA, CDR2 FQGTGA. Losses at the gene ends were 5 bases for V and 7 bases for J; bases not matched to a gene: 3. The CDR3 spells CASSQGTSGGTQYF. The CDR3 DNA follows: TGTGCCAGCAGCCAAGGGACTAGCGGGGGGACCCAGTACTTC.

The V call is TRBV5-1, the J call TRBJ1-1; a weak D match, TRBD1 (5 bases). In germline, CDR1 is SGHRS, CDR2 YFSETQ. V was trimmed by 6 bases and J by 4 bases, leaving 19 bases between them. This CDR3 spans 15 amino acids. CDR3 sequence (DNA): TGCGCCAGCACCAATCCAGGGAAAATTGGCACTGAAGCTTTCTTT. Translation gives CASTNPGKIGTEAFF.

The sample holds a few counts of this clone. CDR3 DNA: TGTGCCAGGGGGACACACCAAACCCCTAACTATGGCTACACCTTC. Its translation: CARGTHQTPNYGYTF. This chain links TRBV19 with TRBJ1-2; D might be TRBD1 (6 bases). The CDR3 sequence is 15 residues long. V was trimmed by 9 bases and J by 0 bases, leaving 17 bases between them. Germline V gene data show CDR1 as LNHDA and CDR2 as SQIVND (reference sequence). Based on the CDR3 plus reference TRBV19 and TRBJ1-2, the full variable domain is DGGITQSPKYLFRKEGQNVTLSCEQNLNHDAMYWYRQDPGQGLRLIYYSQIVNDFQKGDIAEGYSVSREKKESFPLTVTSAQKNPTAFYLCARGTHQTPNYGYTFGSGTRLTVV.

The chain recombines TRBV2 with TRBJ1-1, with D tentatively TRBD1 (6 bases). Trimming cost V 3 bases and J 0 bases, with 8 bases left between them. The length of the CDR3 is 14 residues. Germline V gene lookup returns CDR1 SNHLY and CDR2 FYNNEI. The CDR3: CASSDDRLNTEAFF. Here the CDR3 DNA reads TGTGCCAGCAGTGACGACAGGTTGAACACTGAAGCTTTCTTT.

The J gene is TRBJ1-6, the V gene TRBV4-1, with TRBD1 identical over 7 bases. The germline V gene encodes CDR1 MGHRA and CDR2 YSYEKL. This CDR3 has 17 amino acids. V was pared by 3 bases and J by 4 bases, with 9 bases of the junction left unmatched. The CDR3 region has the DNA TGCGCCAGCAGCCAGATCAACAGGGGATCTTATAATTCACCCCTCCACTTT. It encodes CASSQINRGSYNSPLHF.

The rearrangement joins TRBV11-2 to TRBJ2-2; 7 nucleotides agree with TRBD1. From germline, CDR1 is SGHAT and CDR2 FQNNGV. Germline trimming cut 6 bases from V and 0 bases from J; bases unmatched to any gene: 4. This CDR3 has 15 amino acids. DNA for the CDR3: TGTGCCAGCAGGCAAGGGACAGCGAACACCGGGGAGCTGTTTTTT. Protein sequence: CASRQGTANTGELFF. Looking up the rest from reference TRBV11-2 and TRBJ2-2 gives the full variable domain: EAGVAQSPRYKIIEKRQSVAFWCNPISGHATLYWYQQILGQGPKLLIQFQNNGVVDDSQLPKDRFSAERLKGVDSTLKIQPAKLEDSAVYLCASRQGTANTGELFFGEGSRLTVL.

The rearrangement links TRBV5-1 to TRBJ2-7; 11 bases map to TRBD1. The V and J ends lost 5 bases and 6 bases, in that order; junction bases with no gene match: 7. Germline CDR1 reads SGHRS; CDR2 reads YFSETQ. The CDR3 has 14 residues. DNA of the CDR3: TGCGCCAGCAGATCTTGGACAGGGGGCTCCGAGCAGTACTTC. Translating gives CASRSWTGGSEQYF.

This clone occurred a few times. The chain recombines TRBV9 with TRBJ1-6; D unresolved. V shed 0 bases and J shed 8 bases, with 6 bases lying between them. This CDR3 spans 13 amino acids. Germline loops: CDR1 SGDLS, CDR2 YYNGEE. The CDR3 DNA follows: TGTGCCAGCAGCGTAGTCGTTGATTCACCCCTCCACTTT. Translated, it gives CASSVVVDSPLHF.

CDR3 residues: CASRRSSGVETQYF. For the CDR3, the DNA is TGTGCCAGCAGGCGATCTAGCGGGGTAGAGACCCAGTACTTC. V usage is TRBV2 and J usage is TRBJ2-5; TRBD2 aligns across 9 bases. Germline V gene sequence: CDR1 SNHLY, CDR2 FYNNEI. Trimming took 6 bases from V and 4 from J; bases not matched to a gene: 6. CDR3 length: 14 amino acids.

The V and J genes are TRBV6-5 and TRBJ2-7; 8 bases fit TRBD2. V lost 6 bases to trimming and J lost 5 bases; unmatched junction nucleotides: 9. Germline V gene data show CDR1 as MNHEY and CDR2 as SVGAGI. CDR3 size: 14 residues. CDR3 DNA sequence: TGTGCCAGCAGCCGAAGCGGGAGAGTCAACGAGCAGTACTTC. As protein: CASSRSGRVNEQYF.

This chain joins TRBV28 and TRBJ2-7; 16 nucleotides match TRBD2. CDR1 MDHEN and CDR2 SYDVKM come from the germline V gene. The CDR3 length is 19 residues. Unmatched junction bases numbered 12, after V lost 4 bases and J lost 3 bases. In DNA, the CDR3 is TGTGCCAGCAGTTCCCCGGGACTAGCGGGAGGGACGGGTTACTACGAGCAGTACTTC. This gives the protein CASSSPGLAGGTGYYEQYF.

The chain recombines TRBV10-2 with TRBJ1-2; D is perhaps TRBD1 (5 bases). V gave up 3 bases and J gave up 3 bases, with 8 bases separating them. Germline CDR1 and CDR2: WSHSY and SAAADI. The CDR3 runs to 13 residues. The CDR3 here is CASSDRVDYGYTF. The CDR3 DNA reads as TGCGCCAGCAGTGACAGGGTGGACTATGGCTACACCTTC.

This rearrangement joins TRBV12-3 or TRBV12-4 to TRBJ2-3; D gene uncertain. V shed 3 bases and J shed 5 bases, with 9 bases lying between them. The CDR3 is made up of 13 amino acids. CDR3 nucleotide sequence: TGTGCCAGCAGTTTGTATAGCCTAGATACGCAGTATTTT. Its protein is CASSLYSLDTQYF.

This chain joins TRBV3-1 (or the pseudogene TRBV3-2) and TRBJ1-2; D is uncertain. The CDR3 is made up of 13 amino acids. Between the trimmed V and J ends, which lost 0 bases and 5 bases, there was a span of 7 bases. From germline, CDR1 is LGHDT and CDR2 YNNKEL (reference sequence). The CDR3 region is CASSQDRLYGYTF. CDR3 DNA sequence: TGTGCCAGCAGCCAAGACAGACTATATGGCTACACCTTC.

The V gene is TRBV3-1 (or the pseudogene TRBV3-2), the J gene TRBJ2-7, with 9 bases that match TRBD1. The CDR3 length is 14 residues. CDR1 is LGHDT, CDR2 YNNKEL, per germline (reference sequence). Trimming at V came to 1 base and at J to 6 bases, leaving 4 bases not matched to a gene. CDR3 loop: CASSQGDREGEQYF. The DNA for the CDR3 is TGTGCCAGCAGCCAAGGGGACAGGGAAGGCGAGCAGTACTTC.

J is TRBJ1-1 and V is TRBV29-1, with TRBD1 as a possible D gene (5 bases). The length of the CDR3 is 13 residues. V was trimmed by 3 bases and J by 1 base, leaving 9 bases between them. In germline, CDR1 is SQVTM, CDR2 ANQGSEA. The CDR3 region is CSVDAGRNTEAFF. For the CDR3, the DNA is TGCAGCGTTGATGCGGGGCGGAACACTGAAGCTTTCTTT.

This clone was recorded a few times. The chain employs TRBV2 and TRBJ2-1, with 10 bases that match TRBD2. Germline CDR1 SNHLY, CDR2 FYNNEI. The V and J ends lost 4 bases and 7 bases, in that order; junction bases with no gene match: 7. The CDR3 is 15 amino acids. The CDR3 coding sequence is TGTGCCAGCAGTGTGCGGACTAGCGGCGGGAATGAGCAGTTCTTC. Translating gives CASSVRTSGGNEQFF.